This T cell receptor (beta chain) was retrieved from a study of shared clonotypes between healthy human individuals. Repertoires were generated with immunoSEQ multiplex PCR, while TCRdb's copy carries only in-frame clones and drops some. The sample carries 2 million to 2.5 million clones, more than 90% recorded once. The sequencing sample was made of naive CD4+ T cells sorted from blood. Regarding subset: CD45RA+ positively selected. This clonotype was obtained from a man in his late teens or twenties in good health.

The CDR3 DNA sequence: TGCGCCAGCAGCTTGGGACAGGTTGGGGCCTACGAGCAGTACTTC. Amino acids: CASSLGQVGAYEQYF. This chain joins TRBV5-1 and TRBJ2-7, with D possibly matching TRBD1 (6 bases). The V end was cut by 0 bases, the J end by 2 bases, with 12 bases between. This CDR3 spans 15 amino acids. From germline, CDR1 is SGHRS and CDR2 YFSETQ.